The 22 T cell receptor beta chains reported below all come from one sample, sequenced in a study of blood T cells in healthy people across ages (dated by TCRdb to the mid-2010s). Receptor amplification or capture employed 5' RACE. TCRdb records Illumina HiSeq 2500 as the sequencer. A second PCR of about 6 to 12 cycles was performed with a sample-barcoded 5' primer and a J-beta primer mix. TCRdb reprocessing: public reads trimmed at Q25 with fastp, clones called with MiXCR, in-frame beta chains kept. Each CDR3 protein appears once, grouped with its most common genes and DNA. The sample includes 800,000 or so distinct CDR3 sequences, with around two thirds observed a single time. The ten biggest clones cover about 27% of the sample. The sequencing input was blood. Receptors originate from a man aged 25-45 years in good health.

This clonotype was counted many times. CDR3 sequence: CASSSGQGAGNSPLHF. The CDR3, as DNA: TGTGCCAGCAGCTCGGGCCAGGGGGCAGGAAATTCACCCCTCCACTTT. V usage is TRBV5-6 and J usage is TRBJ1-6, with 8 positions matching TRBD1. The CDR3 runs 16 residues. The junction had 9 bases not matched to a gene; V was cut back by 3 bases and J by 7 bases. Germline assignment: CDR1 SGHDT and CDR2 YYEEEE.

In this sample, this clonotype turned up a few times. The rearrangement links TRBV7-9 to TRBJ2-1, with D possibly TRBD1 on 7 matching bases. V shed 5 bases and J shed 7 bases, with 21 bases lying between them. This CDR3 spans 16 amino acids. CDR1 and CDR2 (germline): SEHNR, FQNEAQ (reference sequence). As DNA, the CDR3 is TGTGCCAGCAGCCTATATACCCTGACAGGGAGGAATGAGCAGTTCTTC. Residues: CASSLYTLTGRNEQFF.

This chain joins TRBV4-3 and TRBJ2-7, with 9 bases lining up with TRBD1. Trimming removed 3 bases from V and 3 bases from J; junction bases left unmatched: 9. Germline values: CDR1 LGHNA, CDR2 YSLEER. The CDR3 consists of 16 residues. The CDR3 loop is CASSQDIPGQGYEQYF. In DNA, the CDR3 is TGCGCCAGCAGCCAGGATATACCGGGACAGGGCTACGAGCAGTACTTC.

The gene calls are TRBV20-1 and TRBJ1-2, with TRBD1 matching over 9 bases. This CDR3 is 17 amino acids long. J was trimmed by 3 bases and V by 0 bases; bases with no gene match: 11. Looked up from germline, CDR1 is DFQATT and CDR2 is SNEGSKA (reference sequence). The CDR3 DNA is TGCAGTGCTAGAGATCCCAATATACGGGACAGGGACTATGGCTACACCTTC. This translates into CSARDPNIRDRDYGYTF.

The sample holds a few counts of this clonotype. The chain employs TRBV7-9 and TRBJ1-2; D not resolved. Per the germline V gene, CDR1 is SEHNR and CDR2 is FQNEAQ (reference sequence). With 6 bases removed from V and 7 bases from J, the gap between germline ends came to 21 bases. The CDR3 is 15 residues long. The CDR3 nucleotides read TGTGCCAGCAGTCATCAGCGAGGCCAAGGGATTGGCTACACCTTC. Protein product: CASSHQRGQGIGYTF.

The chain uses TRBV28 and TRBJ1-3; 8 nucleotides match TRBD1. The CDR3 totals 14 residues. V was clipped by 7 bases and J by 3 bases; unmatched bases: 5. Germline CDR1 and CDR2: MDHEN and SYDVKM. Written as DNA, the CDR3 is TGTGCCAGCAAAGGACAGGGAAATGGAAACACCATATATTTT. Amino acid sequence: CASKGQGNGNTIYF.

The genes are TRBV25-1 and TRBJ2-5; the D is unclear. The CDR3 runs 17 residues. Germline CDR1 and CDR2: MGHDK and SYGVNS. V lost 3 bases, J lost 0 bases, and 17 bases lay in between. The CDR3 here is CASSDLLGGMYQETQYF. The CDR3 nucleotides read TGTGCCAGCAGTGACCTCCTCGGCGGCATGTACCAAGAGACCCAGTACTTC.

V and J are TRBV15 and TRBJ2-1, with 7 positions matching TRBD1. V shed 0 bases and J 13 bases; nucleotides not matched to a gene: 15. CDR3 length equals 16 residues. Germline values: CDR1 LNHNV, CDR2 YYDKDF (reference sequence). This chain's CDR3 is CATSRDSGQLGETQFF. The CDR3 DNA follows: TGTGCCACCAGCAGAGATTCGGGACAGTTGGGAGAGACCCAGTTCTTC.

V gene TRBV7-2 combines with J gene TRBJ1-6, with a weak D call TRBD1 (6 bases). Trimming cost V 4 bases and J 14 bases, with 15 bases left between them. This CDR3 is 13 amino acids long. Germline values: CDR1 SGHTA, CDR2 FQGNSA. The CDR3 reads CASSSRQVSTLHF. Written as DNA, the CDR3 is TGTGCCAGCAGCTCCCGACAGGTTTCGACCCTCCACTTT.

The chain links TRBV20-1 to TRBJ1-1; D unclear. The CDR3 length is 15 residues. V lost 1 base, J lost 0 bases, and 12 bases lay in between. CDR1 is DFQATT and CDR2 is SNEGSKA in the germline V gene (reference sequence). This CDR3 reads CSARAPEGMNTEAFF. The DNA for the CDR3 is TGCAGTGCTAGAGCCCCCGAAGGAATGAACACTGAAGCTTTCTTT.

This chain joins TRBV5-1 and TRBJ2-3, with 9 bases that match TRBD1. The ends lost 4 bases at V and 3 bases at J; junction bases unmatched: 3. The CDR3 is made up of 14 amino acids. CDR1 and CDR2 (germline): SGHRS, YFSETQ. CDR3: CASSTGTGTDTQYF. The CDR3 region has the DNA TGCGCCAGCAGCACGGGGACAGGGACAGATACGCAGTATTTT. The variable domain in full, completed from reference TRBV5-1 and TRBJ2-3, reads KAGVTQTPRYLIKTRGQQVTLSCSPISGHRSVSWYQQTPGQGLQFLFEYFSETQRNKGNFPGRFSGRQFSNSRSEMNVSTLELGDSALYLCASSTGTGTDTQYFGPGTRLTVL.

The chain joins TRBV9 to TRBJ2-6; D unclear. The CDR3 has 16 amino acids. The V and J ends lost 0 bases and 1 base respectively, with 8 bases between them. CDR1 and CDR2 from the germline V gene are SGDLS and YYNGEE. The CDR3 here is CASSVDLGSGANVLTF. The CDR3 region has the DNA TGTGCCAGCAGCGTAGATCTGGGGTCTGGGGCCAACGTCCTGACTTTC.

This chain uses TRBV6-5 with TRBJ1-2; D not resolved. With 5 bases removed from V and 8 bases from J, the gap between germline ends came to 9 bases. Germline V gene data show CDR1 as MNHEY and CDR2 as SVGAGI. The CDR3 length is 11 residues. In nucleotides, the CDR3 is TGTGCCAGCAGTACGAACAACGGCTACACCTTC. Amino acid sequence: CASSTNNGYTF.

V usage is TRBV4-3 and J usage is TRBJ1-6; D is uncertain. The length of the CDR3 is 15 residues. Germline V gene data show CDR1 as LGHNA and CDR2 as YSLEER. With 4 bases removed from V and 10 bases from J, the gap between germline ends came to 17 bases. The CDR3 DNA is TGCGCCAGCAGCCCCGTAGGGTATGGCGAATCACCCCTCCACTTT. Translation gives CASSPVGYGESPLHF.

The chain has TRBV24-1 and TRBJ2-3; D is ambiguous. V was shortened by 4 bases and J by 7 bases, with 11 bases between the two germline ends. The CDR3 runs 13 residues. The germline V gene encodes CDR1 KGHDR and CDR2 SFDVKD. CDR3 sequence: CATSDLDHHTQYF. For the CDR3, the DNA is TGTGCCACCAGTGACCTGGACCACCATACGCAGTATTTT.

The chain links TRBV4-3 to TRBJ2-1, with 10 bases that match TRBD1. Germline V gene lookup returns CDR1 LGHNA and CDR2 YSLEER. Losses at the gene ends were 3 bases for V and 3 bases for J; bases not matched to a gene: 17. The CDR3 length is 20 residues. CDR3 nucleotides: TGCGCCAGCAGCCATACCGGGGACAGGGGACCAGTGCCTTTCTACAATGAGCAGTTCTTC. Translated, it gives CASSHTGDRGPVPFYNEQFF.

The chain is built from TRBV29-1 and TRBJ1-2, with 7 bases aligning to TRBD1. There are 12 residues in the CDR3. Germline V gene lookup returns CDR1 SQVTM and CDR2 ANQGSEA. Trimming at V came to 5 bases and at J to 8 bases, leaving 8 bases not matched to a gene. The CDR3 reads CSVRQGPGGYTF. The DNA of the CDR3 is TGCAGCGTTAGACAGGGACCCGGGGGCTACACCTTC.

This clonotype was seen a few times. The rearrangement links TRBV5-1 to TRBJ2-3, with TRBD2 matching 8 bases. From germline, CDR1 is SGHRS and CDR2 YFSETQ. Trimming at V came to 1 base and at J to 2 bases, leaving 6 bases not matched to a gene. The CDR3 contains 16 residues. CDR3 coding DNA: TGCGCCAGCAGCTTGTTCCCGGGGGGGGACACAGATACGCAGTATTTT. It encodes CASSLFPGGDTDTQYF.

J is TRBJ2-7 and V is TRBV6-1; D is perhaps TRBD2 (6 bases). Trimming shortened V by 8 bases and J by 2 bases, and 13 bases separated the two germline ends. The germline gives CDR1 MNHNS, CDR2 SASEGT. The CDR3 extends over 13 amino acids. CDR3 region: CASLVRGTYEQYF. The DNA for the CDR3 is TGTGCCAGCTTAGTCCGGGGGACCTACGAGCAGTACTTC.

V gene TRBV6-1 combines with J gene TRBJ1-2, with a tentative D call TRBD1 (5 bases). CDR1 and CDR2 (germline): MNHNS, SASEGT. Trimming stripped 7 bases from V and 0 bases from J, with 15 bases between. This CDR3 region has 15 residues. Written as DNA, the CDR3 is TGTGCCAGCAACCTGGCCGGGGGAGCTAACTATGGCTACACCTTC. Translation gives CASNLAGGANYGYTF.

The chain combines TRBV6-6 with TRBJ2-5; D unresolved. Germline loops: CDR1 MNHNY, CDR2 SVGAGI (reference sequence). V lost 4 bases and J lost 1, with 7 bases in between. This CDR3 comprises 13 residues. CDR3 in amino acids: CASSSWGQETQYF. As DNA, the CDR3 is TGTGCCAGCAGTTCCTGGGGCCAAGAGACCCAGTACTTC.

The chain recombines TRBV4-3 with TRBJ1-4, with D possibly being TRBD1 (5 bases). CDR1 is LGHNA and CDR2 is YSLEER in the germline V gene. The CDR3 totals 14 residues. Between the trimmed V and J ends, which lost 2 bases and 8 bases, there was a span of 12 bases. CDR3 nucleotide sequence: TGCGCCAGCAGCCAAAGGGAGGGGCAAGAAAAACTGTTTTTT. Translated, it gives CASSQREGQEKLFF.